The rows below give T cell receptor beta chains drawn from one sample of a study of cytomegalovirus exposure and HLA in healthy donors. Sequenced by immunoSEQ multiplex PCR; TCRdb stores in-frame clones only, minus some. The sample lists 170,000 or so clones, 77% seen once, with 1.4% in the top ten. Sample: PBMCs. The receptors were sampled from a woman aged 25 to 39 in good health and CMV-seropositive. The CDR3 runs from the conserved cysteine through the conserved F or W. D genes are given only for firm matches. Only part of the rows carry a size: once, few, many, or a class if the clone is expanded.

abundance	v_gene	j_gene	d_gene	CDR3nt	CDR3aa
-	TRBV6-1	TRBJ1-1	TRBD1	TGTGCCAGCATGCCAGGGGGATACACTGAAGCTTTCTTT	CASMPGGYTEAFF
-	TRBV29-1	TRBJ2-1	TRBD2	TGCAGCGTTAAAGGGGGGCGGGAGGGCCCGCATGAGCAGTTCTTC	CSVKGGREGPHEQFF
-	TRBV11-1	TRBJ1-1	-	TGTGCCAGCAGCCTGACAGGGAACACTGAAGCTTTCTTT	CASSLTGNTEAFF
-	TRBV7-8	TRBJ2-7	-	TGTGCCAGCAGCTTAGACCACGGGAGAAGCTACGAGCAGTACTTC	CASSLDHGRSYEQYF
-	TRBV30	TRBJ2-1	-	TGTGCCTGGATGCGGGCGGTTGATGAGCAGTTCTTC	CAWMRAVDEQFF
-	TRBV5-1	TRBJ2-2	TRBD1	TGCGCCAGCAGCTTGGGATCGGGACAGGGGGCAAACGCCGGGGAGCTGTTTTTT	CASSLGSGQGANAGELFF
-	TRBV4-1	TRBJ2-6	-	TGCGCCAGCAGCCAAGATCGTAGCTCTGGGGCCAACGTCCTGACTTTC	CASSQDRSSGANVLTF
-	TRBV6-5	TRBJ2-5	-	TGTGCCAGCAGTTACCTCGGCCAGCGCCAAGAGACCCAGTACTTC	CASSYLGQRQETQYF
few	TRBV30	TRBJ2-5	-	TGTGCCTGGAAGATGGGGGGAGGGGGGCGTGTGGCCCAGTACTTC	CAWKMGGGGRVAQYF
-	TRBV27	TRBJ1-2	-	TGTGCCAGCAGTTTATGGGCAGGGTGGGACTATGGCTACACCTTC	CASSLWAGWDYGYTF
-	TRBV4-3	TRBJ2-7	TRBD2	TGCGCCAGCAGCCAAGCTGGGGAGGGACTAGCCTACGAGCAGTACTTC	CASSQAGEGLAYEQYF
-	TRBV5-6	TRBJ2-1	-	TGTGCCAGCAGCTATCTGGGGGCGGGTCGAAGCTCCTACAATGAGCAGTTCTTC	CASSYLGAGRSSYNEQFF
-	TRBV6-5	TRBJ1-1	-	TGTGCCAGCAGTTACGGTGCGGGGATGGACACTGAAGCTTTCTTT	CASSYGAGMDTEAFF